The entry below describes one T cell receptor (beta chain). Its cognate antigen is unknown. These data are taken from a study of cytomegalovirus exposure and HLA in healthy donors. Overall study results and limits: An apparent linkage of common viral pathogens to several of the most significant clusters emerged in a later analysis.

Vbeta (60) and Jbeta (13) primers were used in the PCR. Sequenced by immunoSEQ multiplex PCR; TCRdb stores in-frame clones only, minus some. In the table there are 100,000 to 120,000 clones, around 80% of which are singletons. Germline V gives CDR1 MNHEY, CDR2 SVGAGI. The CDR3 is 15 amino acids. Trimming cost V 7 bases and J 1 base; bases outside gene matches: 7. Material: PBMCs. The rearrangement uses TRBV6-5 and TRBJ2-5; 9 nucleotides match TRBD2. This sequence originates from a young man in good health and CMV-seropositive. CDR3 in DNA: TGTGCCAGCAAGATGGCGGGGGGGCTCCAAGAGACCCAGTACTTC. This encodes CASKMAGGLQETQYF.